These T cell receptor beta chains were read from a single sample in a study of CD8 T cells in ankylosing spondylitis. One entry per CDR3 protein, called by TCRdb with MiXCR from the 5' RACE reads. Among around 230,000 distinct CDR3 sequences listed, around 9.2% were seen once. Source material: blood, either unsorted or a sorted T cell fraction (not recorded which). These TCRs come from a male donor with ankylosing spondylitis or in good health (not recorded which). The CDR3 runs from the conserved cysteine through the conserved F or W. The order of the fields is CDR3 protein, CDR3 DNA, clone size, V gene, J gene, D gene. D genes are given only for firm matches. For some rows the clone size is stated as once, few or many, or as a class when expanded; others skip it.

CAWSLLLSGSSYNEQFF,TGTGCCTGGAGTCTCCTCCTTAGCGGGAGCTCCTACAATGAGCAGTTCTTC,few,TRBV30,TRBJ2-1,TRBD2
CASSYSVATGELFF,TGTGCCAGCAGTTACTCCGTGGCCACCGGGGAGCTGTTTTTT,many,TRBV6-5,TRBJ2-2,-
CSVYQETQYF,TGCAGCGTTTACCAAGAGACCCAGTACTTC,many,TRBV29-1,TRBJ2-5,-
CASSSGGGGGNEQFF,TGTGCCAGCAGCTCGGGGGGCGGGGGAGGTAATGAGCAGTTCTTC,-,TRBV5-5,TRBJ2-1,-
CAISASPSESQETQYF,TGTGCCATCAGCGCCTCCCCGAGTGAGAGCCAAGAGACCCAGTACTTC,many,TRBV10-3,TRBJ2-5,-
CASSLVSGDYEQYF,TGTGCCAGCAGCTTAGTTTCCGGAGACTACGAGCAGTACTTC,many,TRBV7-2,TRBJ2-7,-
CASSPTGPRQFF,TGTGCCAGCAGTCCAACAGGGCCGCGGCAGTTCTTC,-,TRBV28,TRBJ2-1,-
CASSPVVGSTLQNYGYTF,TGTGCCAGCTCACCTGTGGTCGGGAGCACACTTCAGAACTATGGCTACACCTTC,many,TRBV18,TRBJ1-2,-
CASSVDLSRADTQYF,TGTGCCAGCAGCGTAGACCTTTCAAGGGCAGATACGCAGTATTTT,many,TRBV7-9,TRBJ2-3,-
CASSLAGGAGGYEQYF,TGTGCCAGCAGTTTAGCCGGAGGCGCAGGGGGCTACGAGCAGTACTTC,many,TRBV12-3/TRBV12-4,TRBJ2-7,TRBD1
CAAMYDAYEQYF,TGTGCCGCGATGTACGATGCCTACGAGCAGTACTTC,many,TRBV30,TRBJ2-7,-
CASSLGQGPQETQYF,TGCGCCAGCAGCTTAGGTCAGGGCCCCCAAGAGACCCAGTACTTC,many,TRBV5-1,TRBJ2-5,-
CASRGRSNTGELFF,TGTGCCAGTCGGGGACGGTCGAACACCGGGGAGCTGTTTTTT,many,TRBV19,TRBJ2-2,-
CASSLETGELAETQYF,TGTGCCAGCAGTTTAGAAACGGGGGAATTAGCAGAGACCCAGTACTTC,many,TRBV12-3/TRBV12-4,TRBJ2-5,-
CATLSGTDNYGYTF,TGTGCCACACTCTCCGGGACAGACAACTATGGCTACACCTTC,few,TRBV19,TRBJ1-2,TRBD1
CASSNSGGQETQYF,TGCGCCAGCAGCAATTCGGGGGGGCAAGAGACCCAGTACTTC,few,TRBV5-1,TRBJ2-5,TRBD2
CASSPFIGPPQETQYF,TGTGCCAGCAGCCCCTTCATAGGGCCCCCCCAAGAGACCCAGTACTTC,few,TRBV12-3/TRBV12-4,TRBJ2-5,-
CASSLRQGGADTQYF,TGTGCCAGCAGTTTAAGGCAGGGCGGTGCAGATACGCAGTATTTT,-,TRBV12-3/TRBV12-4,TRBJ2-3,-
CSARDGGRLNEQFF,TGCAGTGCTAGAGATGGCGGGAGGCTCAATGAGCAGTTCTTC,few,TRBV20-1,TRBJ2-1,TRBD2
CASRPTSGVYEQYF,TGTGCCAGCAGGCCGACTAGCGGAGTCTACGAGCAGTACTTC,-,TRBV11-3,TRBJ2-7,TRBD2
CSARDTRHQETQYF,TGCAGTGCTAGAGATACCAGGCACCAAGAGACCCAGTACTTC,few,TRBV20-1,TRBJ2-5,-
CASIDRGNTEAFF,TGTGCCAGCATTGACAGGGGGAACACTGAAGCTTTCTTT,many,TRBV6-1,TRBJ1-1,TRBD1
CASSRIGTASYEQYF,TGTGCCAGCAGTCGAATCGGGACAGCCTCCTACGAGCAGTACTTC,many,TRBV12-3/TRBV12-4,TRBJ2-7,TRBD1
CSGPTASNQPQHF,TGCAGTGGGCCGACTGCCAGCAATCAGCCCCAGCATTTT,few,TRBV20-1,TRBJ1-5,-
CSASRGQHGYTF,TGCAGTGCTTCCAGGGGGCAGCATGGCTACACCTTC,-,TRBV20-1,TRBJ1-2,TRBD1
CASSTGQGARQPQHF,TGTGCCAGCAGCACGGGACAGGGGGCACGTCAGCCCCAGCATTTT,many,TRBV7-2,TRBJ1-5,TRBD1
CATARGGNQPQHF,TGTGCCACCGCCCGGGGTGGCAATCAGCCCCAGCATTTT,many,TRBV12-3/TRBV12-4,TRBJ1-5,-
CASSHREGELFF,TGTGCCAGCAGCCACCGGGAGGGGGAGCTGTTTTTT,many,TRBV7-3,TRBJ2-2,-
CASSGEDSTQYF,TGTGCCAGCAGCGGGGAAGATAGTACGCAGTATTTT,-,TRBV7-9,TRBJ2-3,-
CASSHEEVEGTDTQYF,TGTGCCAGCAGCCACGAGGAGGTAGAGGGCACAGATACGCAGTATTTT,many,TRBV3-1,TRBJ2-3,-
CASSGGTDNEQFF,TGTGCCAGCAGTGGAGGGACAGACAATGAGCAGTTCTTC,many,TRBV12-3/TRBV12-4,TRBJ2-1,-
CASSYTANSPLHF,TGTGCCAGCAGTTATACGGCGAATTCACCCCTCCACTTT,-,TRBV12-3/TRBV12-4,TRBJ1-6,-
CASSSPRGVGQDAYGYTF,TGTGCCAGCAGTTCACCGCGGGGGGTAGGACAGGACGCCTATGGCTACACCTTC,many,TRBV27,TRBJ1-2,TRBD1
CSASLGGGNTEAFF,TGCAGTGCTAGTCTTGGGGGAGGAAACACTGAAGCTTTCTTT,many,TRBV20-1,TRBJ1-1,-
CASSLQDYTDTQYF,TGTGCCAGCAGCTTACAGGACTACACAGATACGCAGTATTTT,many,TRBV7-8,TRBJ2-3,-
CASSQEGYSGANVLTF,TGCGCCAGCAGCCAAGAGGGGTACTCTGGGGCCAACGTCCTGACTTTC,many,TRBV4-3,TRBJ2-6,-
CASSQVTQGFYGYTF,TGCGCCAGCAGCCAAGTCACCCAGGGTTTCTATGGCTACACCTTC,-,TRBV4-3,TRBJ1-2,-
CATQQGFNEQFF,TGTGCCACCCAACAGGGTTTCAATGAGCAGTTCTTC,-,TRBV19,TRBJ2-1,-
CASSQSGTGSSYNSPLHF,TGCGCCAGCAGCCAGAGTGGGACAGGGAGCTCCTATAATTCACCCCTCCACTTT,many,TRBV4-3,TRBJ1-6,TRBD1
CASSFPRLGANTGELFF,TGTGCCAGCAGCTTCCCAAGACTAGGAGCGAACACCGGGGAGCTGTTTTTT,few,TRBV7-9,TRBJ2-2,-
CASSWQGSYEQYF,TGTGCCAGCAGCTGGCAGGGATCCTACGAGCAGTACTTC,few,TRBV5-6,TRBJ2-7,-
CASGWTGGENNSPLHF,TGCGCCAGCGGCTGGACAGGGGGCGAGAATAATTCACCCCTCCACTTT,-,TRBV5-1,TRBJ1-6,TRBD1
CASRSGGSGELFF,TGTGCCAGCAGGTCGGGAGGGTCCGGGGAGCTGTTTTTT,many,TRBV6-1,TRBJ2-2,TRBD2
CASSIAGQGDQPQHF,TGCGCCAGCAGCATTGCAGGGCAGGGGGATCAGCCCCAGCATTTT,many,TRBV5-1,TRBJ1-5,TRBD1
CASRNGRPHFDGELFF,TGTGCCAGCAGAAACGGGCGGCCGCATTTTGACGGGGAGCTGTTTTTT,many,TRBV3-1,TRBJ2-2,-
CASIRAAVSNTEAFF,TGTGCCAGCATCAGAGCGGCGGTCTCGAACACTGAAGCTTTCTTT,many,TRBV7-2,TRBJ1-1,-
CASTFQKGSSDNSNQPQHF,TGTGCCAGCACCTTCCAGAAGGGAAGTTCCGACAATAGCAATCAGCCCCAGCATTTT,many,TRBV6-2/TRBV6-3,TRBJ1-5,-
CASSLRGPEKLFF,TGTGCCAGCAGTTTAAGGGGGCCGGAAAAACTGTTTTTT,many,TRBV12-3/TRBV12-4,TRBJ1-4,TRBD1
CASSFLRDRVESPLHF,TGTGCCAGCAGTTTTCTCCGGGACAGGGTGGAGTCACCCCTCCACTTT,many,TRBV12-3/TRBV12-4,TRBJ1-6,TRBD1
CAWAIQGGYAEQYF,TGTGCCTGGGCGATACAGGGAGGGTACGCCGAGCAGTACTTC,few,TRBV30,TRBJ2-7,-
CASRRQGSTNEKLFF,TGTGCCAGTAGAAGACAGGGATCAACTAATGAAAAACTGTTTTTT,many,TRBV19,TRBJ1-4,TRBD1
CASTKGDRRGSGELFF,TGTGCCAGCACCAAAGGGGACAGGCGGGGTTCCGGGGAGCTGTTTTTT,many,TRBV6-1,TRBJ2-2,TRBD1
CASSQVGRNQETQYF,TGTGCCAGCAGCCAAGTGGGACGAAACCAAGAGACCCAGTACTTC,many,TRBV14,TRBJ2-5,-